A single sample gave rise to the 8 T cell receptor beta chains below, sequenced in a study of CD8 T cells in Susac syndrome. Reverse transcription of about 0.45 to 1 ug RNA was carried out with random hexamers. TCRdb fed the immunoSEQ multiplex PCR reads into MiXCR, producing one record per CDR3 protein. The profile shows over 200,000 distinct CDR3 sequences, 95% of them singletons. The sequenced material came from CD4+ T cells from PBMCs. The source of these receptors is a human donor with multiple sclerosis.

This chain joins TRBV19 and TRBJ1-2; D not certain. This CDR3 region has 10 residues. Trimming pared 8 bases from V and 8 bases from J, leaving 9 bases between. Germline V lookup: CDR1 LNHDA, CDR2 SQIVND (reference sequence). CDR3 residues: CASRGFGYTF. The CDR3 region has the DNA TGTGCCAGTCGCGGGTTCGGCTACACCTTC.

V is TRBV20-1 and J is TRBJ2-5; D possibly corresponds to TRBD1 (5 bases). CDR1 is DFQATT and CDR2 is SNEGSKA in the germline V gene (reference sequence). The length of the CDR3 is 13 residues. V was cut by 3 bases and J by 2 bases, with 10 bases left in between. CDR3 region: CSASVTGQETQYF. The CDR3 DNA sequence: TGCAGTGCTAGTGTTACAGGACAAGAGACCCAGTACTTC.

This clonotype was observed a single time. The genes are TRBV25-1 and TRBJ1-1, with 12 bases fitting TRBD1. Trimming took 4 bases from V and 6 from J; bases not matched to a gene: 6. The germline gives CDR1 MGHDK, CDR2 SYGVNS. This CDR3 has 15 amino acids. CDR3 sequence reads: CASSGTRDRGPEAFF. In DNA form, the CDR3 reads TGTGCCAGCAGTGGTACCCGGGACAGGGGGCCTGAAGCTTTCTTT.

Only one count was recorded for this clonotype. The chain links TRBV9 to TRBJ1-5, with a weak D call TRBD1 (6 bases). The CDR3 has 14 amino acids. Trimming cost V 0 bases and J 6 bases, with 10 bases left between them. Germline loops: CDR1 SGDLS, CDR2 YYNGEE. CDR3 DNA sequence: TGTGCCAGCAGCGTAGCAGGGGAAGGTCAGCCCCAGCATTTT. Amino acid sequence: CASSVAGEGQPQHF.

The rearrangement links TRBV27 to TRBJ2-1; D remains ambiguous. V lost 6 bases to trimming and J lost 12 bases, with 15 bases between them. This CDR3 has 12 residues. Germline V lookup: CDR1 MNHEY, CDR2 SMNVEV (reference sequence). The CDR3 loop is CASSPQVGGQFF. CDR3 sequence (DNA): TGTGCCAGCAGCCCGCAGGTTGGCGGGCAGTTCTTC.

V and J are TRBV5-4 and TRBJ2-3; D tentatively fits TRBD1 or TRBD2 (6 bases each). Germline CDR1 and CDR2: SGHNT and YYREEE (reference sequence). Trimming removed 4 bases at V and 8 bases at J, with 14 bases between. The CDR3 consists of 13 residues. The CDR3 DNA sequence: TGTGCCAGCAGCGTCTCTGGAGGGGGTACGCAGTATTTT. It yields the protein CASSVSGGGTQYF. Full variable domain (remainder filled in from reference TRBV5-4 and TRBJ2-3): ETGVTQSPTHLIKTRGQQVTLRCSSQSGHNTVSWYQQALGQGPQFIFQYYREEENGRGNFPPRFSGLQFPNYSSELNVNALELDDSALYLCASSVSGGGTQYFGPGTRLTVL.

CDR3 region: CASSLRGRISSYNEQFF. The CDR3 nucleotides are TGTGCCAGCAGCCTAAGGGGGCGCATTTCTTCCTACAATGAGCAGTTCTTC. The chain carries TRBV3-1 and TRBJ2-1; 7 bases are shared with TRBD1. The ends lost 4 bases at V and 1 base at J; junction bases unmatched: 10. CDR3 length: 17 amino acids. Germline V lookup: CDR1 LGHDT, CDR2 YNNKEL (reference sequence).

The chain is built from TRBV3-1 and TRBJ2-7, with 12 bases that match TRBD2. Germline V gene lookup returns CDR1 LGHDT and CDR2 YNNKEL (reference sequence). The CDR3 contains 16 residues. The V and J ends lost 1 base and 4 bases, in that order; junction bases with no gene match: 5. The CDR3 DNA reads as TGTGCCAGCAGCCAAGGACTAGCGGGGGTTCGTTACGAGCAGTACTTC. This sequence encodes CASSQGLAGVRYEQYF.